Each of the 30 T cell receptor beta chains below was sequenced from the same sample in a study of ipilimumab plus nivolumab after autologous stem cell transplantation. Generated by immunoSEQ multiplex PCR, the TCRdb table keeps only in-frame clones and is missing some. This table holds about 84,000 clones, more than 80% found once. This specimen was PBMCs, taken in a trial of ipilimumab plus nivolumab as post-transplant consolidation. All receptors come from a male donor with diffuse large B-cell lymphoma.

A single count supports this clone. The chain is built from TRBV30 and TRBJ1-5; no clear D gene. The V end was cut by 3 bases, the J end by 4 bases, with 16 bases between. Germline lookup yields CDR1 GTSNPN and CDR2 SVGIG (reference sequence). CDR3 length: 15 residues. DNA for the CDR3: TGTGCCTGGAGCCCCGGACGCCAAAAGAATCAGCCCCAGCATTTT. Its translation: CAWSPGRQKNQPQHF.

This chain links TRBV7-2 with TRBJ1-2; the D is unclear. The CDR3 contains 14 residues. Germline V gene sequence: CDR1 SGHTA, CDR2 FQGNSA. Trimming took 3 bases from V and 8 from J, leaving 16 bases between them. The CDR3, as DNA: TGTGCCAGCAGCTTGGGGTTGGGCGGTCACGGCTACACCTTC. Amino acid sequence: CASSLGLGGHGYTF.

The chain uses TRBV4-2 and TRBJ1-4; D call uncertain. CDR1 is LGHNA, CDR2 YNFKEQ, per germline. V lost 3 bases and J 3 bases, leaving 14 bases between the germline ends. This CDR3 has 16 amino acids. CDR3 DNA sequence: TGTGCCAGCAGCCACCCTGAGGAGAGCTCTAATGAAAAACTGTTTTTT. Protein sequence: CASSHPEESSNEKLFF.

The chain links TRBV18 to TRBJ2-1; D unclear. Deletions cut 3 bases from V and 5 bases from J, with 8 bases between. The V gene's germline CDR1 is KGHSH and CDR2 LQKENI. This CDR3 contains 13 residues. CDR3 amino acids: CASSPALDNEQFF. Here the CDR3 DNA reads TGTGCCAGCTCACCCGCCCTTGACAATGAGCAGTTCTTC.

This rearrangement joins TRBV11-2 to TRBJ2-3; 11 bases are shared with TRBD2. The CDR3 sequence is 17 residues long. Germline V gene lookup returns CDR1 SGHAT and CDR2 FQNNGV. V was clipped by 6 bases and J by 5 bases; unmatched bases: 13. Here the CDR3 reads CASRTWGSGGALDTQYF. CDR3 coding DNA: TGTGCCAGCAGGACGTGGGGTAGCGGGGGGGCCTTAGATACGCAGTATTTT.

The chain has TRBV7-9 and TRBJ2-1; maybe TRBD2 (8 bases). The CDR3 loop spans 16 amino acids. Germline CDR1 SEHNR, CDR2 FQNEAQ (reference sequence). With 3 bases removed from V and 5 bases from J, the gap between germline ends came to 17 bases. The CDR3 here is CASSFTIAGTDNEQFF. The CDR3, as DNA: TGTGCCAGCAGCTTCACGATAGCGGGGACAGACAATGAGCAGTTCTTC.

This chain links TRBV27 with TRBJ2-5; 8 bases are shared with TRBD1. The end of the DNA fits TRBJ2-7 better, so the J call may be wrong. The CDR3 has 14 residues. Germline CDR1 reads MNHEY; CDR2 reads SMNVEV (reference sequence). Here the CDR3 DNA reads TGTGCCAGCAGTAGGACAGGGAGCTCCTACGAGCAGTACTTC. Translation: CASSRTGSSYEQYF.

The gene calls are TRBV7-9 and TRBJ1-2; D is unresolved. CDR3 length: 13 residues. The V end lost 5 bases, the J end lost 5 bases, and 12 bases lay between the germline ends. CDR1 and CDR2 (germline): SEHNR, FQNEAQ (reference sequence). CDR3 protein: CASSQTPRYGYTF. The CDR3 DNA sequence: TGTGCCAGCAGCCAAACCCCCCGTTATGGCTACACCTTC.

DNA of the CDR3: TGTGCCAGCCGATCGAGGGGGACTTTCACAGATACGCAGTATTTT. The encoded protein is CASRSRGTFTDTQYF. The chain combines TRBV6-1 with TRBJ2-3; D is perhaps TRBD1 or TRBD2 (6 bases each). The CDR3 is 15 amino acids. Germline-derived CDR1 and CDR2 are MNHNS and SASEGT. Trimming removed 8 bases at V and 2 bases at J, with 17 bases between.

DNA of the CDR3: TGTGCCAGCAGCCCGAGACTAGCGGGGGCCCAGGAGACCCAGTACTTC. Translated, it gives CASSPRLAGAQETQYF. This chain joins TRBV7-2 and TRBJ2-5; 12 nucleotides agree with TRBD2. This CDR3 has 16 amino acids. Germline values: CDR1 SGHTA, CDR2 FQGNSA. V was clipped by 5 bases and J by 5 bases; unmatched bases: 9.

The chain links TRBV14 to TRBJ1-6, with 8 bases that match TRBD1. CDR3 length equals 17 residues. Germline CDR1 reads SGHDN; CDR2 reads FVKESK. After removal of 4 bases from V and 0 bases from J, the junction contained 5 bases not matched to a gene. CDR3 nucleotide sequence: TGTGCCAGCAGCCCTCGGACAGGGAGCTCCTATAATTCACCCCTCCACTTT. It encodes CASSPRTGSSYNSPLHF.

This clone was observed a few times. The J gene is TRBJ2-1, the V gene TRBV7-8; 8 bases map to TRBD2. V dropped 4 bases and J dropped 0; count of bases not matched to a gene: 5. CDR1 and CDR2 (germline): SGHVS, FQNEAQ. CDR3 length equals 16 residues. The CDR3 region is CASSSLAGGSYNEQFF. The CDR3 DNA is TGTGCCAGCAGCTCCTTGGCGGGGGGCTCCTACAATGAGCAGTTCTTC.

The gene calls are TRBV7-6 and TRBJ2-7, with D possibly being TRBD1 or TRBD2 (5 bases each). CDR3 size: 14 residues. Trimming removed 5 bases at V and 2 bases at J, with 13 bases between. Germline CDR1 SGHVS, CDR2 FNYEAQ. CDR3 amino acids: CASSPGRGPYEQYF. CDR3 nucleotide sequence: TGTGCCAGCAGCCCGGGGCGAGGGCCCTACGAGCAGTACTTC. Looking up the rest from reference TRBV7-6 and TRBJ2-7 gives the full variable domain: GAGVSQSPRYKVTKRGQDVALRCDPISGHVSLYWYRQALGQGPEFLTYFNYEAQQDKSGLPNDRFSAERPEGSISTLTIQRTEQRDSAMYRCASSPGRGPYEQYFGPGTRLTVT.

This chain's CDR3 is CASSLTGTGAHAEQFF. The CDR3 nucleotides are TGCGCCAGCAGCCTCACCGGGACAGGGGCACATGCTGAGCAGTTCTTC. The rearrangement links TRBV5-1 to TRBJ2-1, with TRBD1 identical over 10 bases. V shed 4 bases and J 9 bases; nucleotides not matched to a gene: 13. Per the germline V gene, CDR1 is SGHRS and CDR2 is YFSETQ. The CDR3 is 16 amino acids.

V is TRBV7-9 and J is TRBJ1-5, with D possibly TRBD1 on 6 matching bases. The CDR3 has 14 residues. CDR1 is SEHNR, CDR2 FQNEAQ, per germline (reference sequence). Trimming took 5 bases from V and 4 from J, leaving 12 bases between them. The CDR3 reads CASSPNRENQPQHF. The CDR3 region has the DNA TGTGCCAGCAGCCCCAACAGGGAAAATCAGCCCCAGCATTTT.

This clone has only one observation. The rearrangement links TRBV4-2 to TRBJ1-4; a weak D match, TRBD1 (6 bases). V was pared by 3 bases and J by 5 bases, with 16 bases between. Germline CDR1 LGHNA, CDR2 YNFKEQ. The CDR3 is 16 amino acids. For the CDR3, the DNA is TGTGCCAGCAGCCAGAATACAGGGAGTGGGAATGAAAAACTGTTTTTT. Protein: CASSQNTGSGNEKLFF.

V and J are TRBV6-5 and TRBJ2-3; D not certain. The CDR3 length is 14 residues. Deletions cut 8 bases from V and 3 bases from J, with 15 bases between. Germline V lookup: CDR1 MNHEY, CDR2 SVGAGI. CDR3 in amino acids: CASSRIPKTDTQYF. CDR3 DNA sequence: TGTGCCAGCTCGCGGATCCCGAAGACAGATACGCAGTATTTT.

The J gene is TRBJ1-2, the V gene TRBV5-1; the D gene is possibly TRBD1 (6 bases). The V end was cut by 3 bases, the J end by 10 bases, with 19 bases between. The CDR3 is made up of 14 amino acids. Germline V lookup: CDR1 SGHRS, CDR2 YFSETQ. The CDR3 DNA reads TGCGCCAGCAGCTGGAGCCTTACACAGGGCGCCTACACCTTC. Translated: CASSWSLTQGAYTF.

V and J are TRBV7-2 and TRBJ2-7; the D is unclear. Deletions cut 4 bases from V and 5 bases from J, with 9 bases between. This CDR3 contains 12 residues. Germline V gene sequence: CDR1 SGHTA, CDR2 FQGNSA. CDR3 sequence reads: CASSSYLDEQYF. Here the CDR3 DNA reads TGTGCCAGCAGCTCCTATCTTGACGAGCAGTACTTC. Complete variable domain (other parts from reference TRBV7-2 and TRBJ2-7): GAGVSQSPSNKVTEKGKDVELRCDPISGHTALYWYRQSLGQGLEFLIYFQGNSAPDKSGLPSDRFSAERTGGSVSTLTIQRTQQEDSAVYLCASSSYLDEQYFGPGTRLTVT.

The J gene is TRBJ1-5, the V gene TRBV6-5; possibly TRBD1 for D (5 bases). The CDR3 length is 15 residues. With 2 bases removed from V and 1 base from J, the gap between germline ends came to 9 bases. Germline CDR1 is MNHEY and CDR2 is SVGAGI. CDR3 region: CASSYDGGSNQPQHF. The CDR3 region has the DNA TGTGCCAGCAGTTACGATGGGGGGAGCAATCAGCCCCAGCATTTT.

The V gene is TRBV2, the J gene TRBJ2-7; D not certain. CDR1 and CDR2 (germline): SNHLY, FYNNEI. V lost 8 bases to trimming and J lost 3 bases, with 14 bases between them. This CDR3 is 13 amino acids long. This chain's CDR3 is CASRLNGVYEQYF. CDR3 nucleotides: TGTGCCAGCCGGCTAAACGGAGTCTACGAGCAGTACTTC. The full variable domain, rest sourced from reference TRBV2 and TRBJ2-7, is EPEVTQTPSHQVTQMGQEVILRCVPISNHLYFYWYRQILGQKVEFLVSFYNNEISEKSEIFDDQFSVERPDGSNFTLKIRSTKLEDSAMYFCASRLNGVYEQYFGPGTRLTVT.

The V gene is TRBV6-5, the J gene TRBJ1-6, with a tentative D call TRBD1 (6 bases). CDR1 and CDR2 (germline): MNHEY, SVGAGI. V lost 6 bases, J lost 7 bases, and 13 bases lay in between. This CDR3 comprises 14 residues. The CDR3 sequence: CASRTTGPNSPLHF. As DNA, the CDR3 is TGTGCCAGCAGAACCACAGGGCCGAATTCACCCCTCCACTTT.

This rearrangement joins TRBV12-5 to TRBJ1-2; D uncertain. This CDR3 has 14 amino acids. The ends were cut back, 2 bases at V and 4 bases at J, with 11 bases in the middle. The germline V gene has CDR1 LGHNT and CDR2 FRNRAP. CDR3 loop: CASGLSGKAYGYTF. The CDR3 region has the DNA TGTGCTAGTGGTTTGTCGGGTAAAGCCTATGGCTACACCTTC.

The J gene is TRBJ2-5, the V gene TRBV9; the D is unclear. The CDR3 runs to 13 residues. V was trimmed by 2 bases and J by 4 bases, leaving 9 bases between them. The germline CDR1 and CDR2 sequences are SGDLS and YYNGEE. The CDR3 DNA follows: TGTGCCAGCAGCGTCGCGGAGCGAGAGACCCAGTACTTC. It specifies CASSVAERETQYF.

CDR3 sequence: CASSQVYGGPYEQYF. CDR3 DNA sequence: TGTGCCAGCAGCCAAGTTTACGGGGGGCCCTACGAGCAGTACTTC. The V gene is TRBV14, the J gene TRBJ2-7; perhaps TRBD2 as D (7 bases). CDR1 is SGHDN, CDR2 FVKESK, per germline. V was pared by 1 base and J by 2 bases, with 12 bases between. The CDR3 is 15 residues long.

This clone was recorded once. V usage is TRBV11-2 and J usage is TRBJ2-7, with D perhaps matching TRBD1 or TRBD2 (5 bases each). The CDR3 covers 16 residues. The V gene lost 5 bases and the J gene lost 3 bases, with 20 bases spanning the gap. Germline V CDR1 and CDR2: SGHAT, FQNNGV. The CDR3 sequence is CASSGRTGNLIYEQYF. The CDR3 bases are TGTGCCAGCAGCGGGAGAACAGGAAACTTAATCTACGAGCAGTACTTC.

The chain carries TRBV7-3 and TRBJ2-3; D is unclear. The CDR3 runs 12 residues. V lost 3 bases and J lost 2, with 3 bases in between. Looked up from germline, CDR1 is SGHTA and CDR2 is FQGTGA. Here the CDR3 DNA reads TGTGCCAGCAGCTTGGACACAGATACGCAGTATTTT. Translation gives CASSLDTDTQYF.

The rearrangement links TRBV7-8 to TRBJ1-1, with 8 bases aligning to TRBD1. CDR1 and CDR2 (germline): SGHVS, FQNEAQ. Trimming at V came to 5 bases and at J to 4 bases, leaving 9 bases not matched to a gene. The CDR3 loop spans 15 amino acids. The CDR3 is CASSTRTGSTTEAFF. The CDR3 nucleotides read TGTGCCAGCAGCACCCGGACAGGGTCTACCACTGAAGCTTTCTTT.

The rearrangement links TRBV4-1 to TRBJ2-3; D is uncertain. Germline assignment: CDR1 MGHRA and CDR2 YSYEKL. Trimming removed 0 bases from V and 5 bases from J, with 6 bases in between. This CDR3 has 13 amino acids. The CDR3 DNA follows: TGCGCCAGCAGCCAAGATTTTGAAGATACGCAGTATTTT. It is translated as CASSQDFEDTQYF.

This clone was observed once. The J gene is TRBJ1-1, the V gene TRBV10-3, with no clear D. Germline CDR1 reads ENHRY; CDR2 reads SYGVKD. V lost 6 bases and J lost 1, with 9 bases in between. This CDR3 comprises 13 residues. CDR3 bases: TGTGCCATCAGCCTCGCAGGGAACACTGAAGCTTTCTTT. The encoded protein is CAISLAGNTEAFF.